Following are 15 T cell receptor beta chains from one sample sequenced in a study of cytomegalovirus exposure and HLA in healthy donors. A multiplex PCR was run with 60 Vbeta primers and 13 Jbeta primers. Assay used: immunoSEQ multiplex PCR; TCRdb lists only in-frame clones, some missing. The table lists about 160,000 clones, roughly 79% of them singletons. Specimen: PBMCs. These receptors were collected from a woman aged 40 to 50 in good health and CMV-seronegative.

The chain employs TRBV6-1 and TRBJ2-5; perhaps TRBD1 as D (6 bases). The CDR3 extends over 13 amino acids. V was cut by 5 bases and J by 4 bases, with 11 bases left in between. Germline V gives CDR1 MNHNS, CDR2 SASEGT. CDR3 protein: CASSPTGRETQYF. DNA for the CDR3: TGTGCCAGCAGTCCAACAGGGAGAGAGACCCAGTACTTC.

The chain employs TRBV28 and TRBJ1-1; D not certain. CDR1 and CDR2 from the germline V gene are MDHEN and SYDVKM. The CDR3 covers 13 residues. Between the trimmed V and J ends, which lost 2 bases and 3 bases, there was a span of 7 bases. The DNA of the CDR3 is TGTGCCAGCAGTTTAAAGTCGGACACTGAAGCTTTCTTT. Translated, it gives CASSLKSDTEAFF. The variable domain in full, completed from reference TRBV28 and TRBJ1-1, reads DVKVTQSSRYLVKRTGEKVFLECVQDMDHENMFWYRQDPGLGLRLIYFSYDVKMKEKGDIPEGYSVSREKKERFSLILESASTNQTSMYLCASSLKSDTEAFFGQGTRLTVV.

V is TRBV11-2 and J is TRBJ2-5; 10 bases agree with TRBD2. The CDR3 is 14 amino acids. The J segment lost 6 bases and the V segment lost 5 bases, leaving 6 bases of the junction unmatched. Germline loops: CDR1 SGHAT, CDR2 FQNNGV. The CDR3, as DNA: TGTGCCAGCAGCCAAAGGACTAGCGGAAAGACCCAGTACTTC. Its translation is CASSQRTSGKTQYF.

V is TRBV9 and J is TRBJ2-2, with D perhaps TRBD2 (6 bases). This CDR3 has 14 residues. Between the trimmed V and J ends, which lost 5 bases and 6 bases, there was a span of 14 bases. Germline V gene data show CDR1 as SGDLS and CDR2 as YYNGEE. Here the CDR3 reads CASRIGGGAGELFF. The CDR3 nucleotides are TGTGCCAGCAGAATCGGTGGCGGGGCCGGGGAGCTGTTTTTT.

The V call is TRBV28, the J call TRBJ2-7; 9 bases map to TRBD1. Looked up from germline, CDR1 is MDHEN and CDR2 is SYDVKM. The J segment lost 4 bases and the V segment lost 6 bases, leaving 4 bases of the junction unmatched. The CDR3 is made up of 13 amino acids. DNA for the CDR3: TGTGCCAGCAGCACAGGGGGCCCTTACGAGCAGTACTTC. It encodes CASSTGGPYEQYF.

The gene calls are TRBV13 and TRBJ2-5; unclear D gene. This CDR3 has 14 residues. The V end lost 3 bases, the J end lost 0 bases, and 8 bases lay between the germline ends. Germline lookup yields CDR1 PRHDT and CDR2 FYEKMQ (reference sequence). CDR3 in DNA: TGTGCCAGCAGCTTTGGGCCCGACCAAGAGACCCAGTACTTC. Residues: CASSFGPDQETQYF.

The chain has TRBV5-1 and TRBJ2-3, with a weak D call TRBD2 (5 bases). V was cut by 5 bases and J by 3 bases, with 19 bases left in between. Germline CDR1 reads SGHRS; CDR2 reads YFSETQ. This CDR3 region has 16 residues. The CDR3 is CASRRVGGWLTDTQYF. The CDR3 DNA is TGCGCCAGCAGGAGGGTCGGCGGCTGGCTAACAGATACGCAGTATTTT.

The table lists this clone with a few counts. The J gene is TRBJ1-1, the V gene TRBV7-9; no definite D call. Deletions cut 4 bases from V and 0 bases from J, with 6 bases between. This CDR3 is built from 13 residues. CDR1 SEHNR and CDR2 FQNEAQ come from the germline V gene (reference sequence). The CDR3 is CASSSFMNTEAFF. DNA for the CDR3: TGTGCCAGCAGCTCTTTTATGAACACTGAAGCTTTCTTT.

This clone was seen once. The V and J genes are TRBV5-1 and TRBJ2-4; 12 bases match TRBD2. The V segment lost 3 bases and the J segment 3 bases; nucleotides outside the gene matches: 1. The CDR3 totals 15 residues. In germline, CDR1 is SGHRS, CDR2 YFSETQ. The CDR3 loop reads CASSWTSGDKNIQYF. The CDR3 DNA reads as TGCGCCAGCAGCTGGACTAGCGGGGACAAAAACATTCAGTACTTC.

The rearrangement joins TRBV5-8 to TRBJ2-1; weak D call: TRBD2 (5 bases). The CDR3 is 13 amino acids. Per the germline V gene, CDR1 is SGHTS and CDR2 is YDEGEE. The germline V and J ends were trimmed by 2 bases and 6 bases, with 9 bases remaining between them. The CDR3 loop reads CASSLIGGNEQFF. The CDR3 nucleotides read TGTGCCAGCAGCTTAATTGGAGGCAATGAGCAGTTCTTC.

The chain has TRBV7-8 and TRBJ2-7, with D maybe TRBD2 (6 bases). V was trimmed by 0 bases and J by 4 bases, leaving 10 bases between them. Germline lookup yields CDR1 SGHVS and CDR2 FQNEAQ. This CDR3 is built from 14 residues. CDR3 loop: CASSLAGLKYEQYF. The CDR3 nucleotides read TGTGCCAGCAGCTTAGCGGGACTCAAATACGAGCAGTACTTC.

V is TRBV14 and J is TRBJ1-1; no reliable D call. Germline V CDR1 and CDR2: SGHDN, FVKESK. CDR3 length: 12 amino acids. Deletions cut 6 bases from V and 6 bases from J, with 11 bases between. CDR3: CASRLTEAEAFF. The CDR3 DNA reads TGTGCCAGCAGGCTCACAGAAGCTGAAGCTTTCTTT. Using reference TRBV14 and TRBJ1-1 for the parts outside the CDR3, the full variable domain is EAGVTQFPSHSVIEKGQTVTLRCDPISGHDNLYWYRRVMGKEIKFLLHFVKESKQDESGMPNNRFLAERTGGTYSTLKVQPAELEDSGVYFCASRLTEAEAFFGQGTRLTVV.

The V and J genes are TRBV18 and TRBJ2-3; TRBD2 might be the D (6 bases). The CDR3 covers 15 residues. Looked up from germline, CDR1 is KGHSH and CDR2 is LQKENI. With 2 bases removed from V and 2 bases from J, the gap between germline ends came to 11 bases. Written as DNA, the CDR3 is TGTGCCAGCTCACCAGTCGGGAGTGACACAGATACGCAGTATTTT. Its protein is CASSPVGSDTDTQYF.

The chain carries TRBV6-6 and TRBJ2-5, with 8 bases aligning to TRBD2. Germline values: CDR1 MNHNY, CDR2 SVGAGI (reference sequence). The length of the CDR3 is 12 residues. Trimming took 8 bases from V and 2 from J; bases not matched to a gene: 1. The CDR3 protein is CASGGGQETQYF. CDR3 coding DNA: TGTGCCAGCGGCGGGGGGCAAGAGACCCAGTACTTC.

This chain links TRBV30 with TRBJ2-1; D may be TRBD2 (6 bases). This CDR3 is built from 15 residues. V was pared by 0 bases and J by 3 bases, with 12 bases between. The germline CDR1 and CDR2 sequences are GTSNPN and SVGIG (reference sequence). The CDR3 spells CAWSVPSSVYNEQFF. DNA of the CDR3: TGTGCCTGGAGTGTACCGTCTAGCGTCTACAATGAGCAGTTCTTC.